The rows below give T cell receptor beta chains drawn from one sample of a study of identical twins. TCRdb itself ran the 5' RACE reads through MiXCR, one entry per CDR3 protein. This sample carries fewer than 650,000 distinct CDR3 sequences, about 7.1% of them seen once, and the ten largest clones take roughly 1.6%. The data also belong to a second study, concerning yellow fever vaccine responses in identical twins.

The sequenced material came from PBMCs. All receptors come from a woman in her late teens or twenties in good health. Each CDR3 is given with its conserved first and last residue. Each record gives: CDR3 protein, CDR3 DNA, clone size, V gene, D gene, J gene. The D gene is left open where the match is weak. Expanded clones are given a class, and other clones once, few, many or no size at all.

cdr3_aa: CASSEQSLAKNIQYF
cdr3_nt: TGTGCCAGCAGTGAGCAGAGCCTAGCCAAAAACATTCAGTACTTC
clone_size: NA
v_call: TRBV6-1
d_call: NA
j_call: TRBJ2-4

cdr3_aa: CASSAGQGHGYTF
cdr3_nt: TGCGCCAGCAGCGCGGGACAGGGGCATGGCTACACCTTC
clone_size: NA
v_call: TRBV5-1
d_call: TRBD1
j_call: TRBJ1-2

cdr3_aa: CASSTPRGSGANVLTF
cdr3_nt: TGTGCCAGCAGTACTCCCAGGGGTTCCGGGGCCAACGTCCTGACTTTC
clone_size: NA
v_call: TRBV28
d_call: NA
j_call: TRBJ2-6

cdr3_aa: CSVVFFGRGKTQYF
cdr3_nt: TGCAGCGTTGTTTTTTTTGGTCGGGGGAAGACCCAGTACTTC
clone_size: few
v_call: TRBV29-1
d_call: NA
j_call: TRBJ2-5

cdr3_aa: CASSLDDSALYQETQYF
cdr3_nt: TGTGCCAGCAGCTTAGATGACAGCGCCTTGTACCAAGAGACCCAGTACTTC
clone_size: many
v_call: TRBV11-2
d_call: NA
j_call: TRBJ2-5

cdr3_aa: CSARRDQGVLTEAFF
cdr3_nt: TGCAGTGCCAGGAGGGACCAGGGAGTTTTGACTGAAGCTTTCTTT
clone_size: few
v_call: TRBV20-1
d_call: NA
j_call: TRBJ1-1

cdr3_aa: CATSEAGTGSYNEQFF
cdr3_nt: TGTGCCACCAGTGAGGCCGGGACAGGCTCCTACAATGAGCAGTTCTTC
clone_size: NA
v_call: TRBV24-1
d_call: TRBD1
j_call: TRBJ2-1

cdr3_aa: CASSLGLTSGRSYEQYF
cdr3_nt: TGCGCCAGCAGCTTGGGGCTGACTAGCGGGAGATCTTACGAGCAGTACTTC
clone_size: NA
v_call: TRBV5-1
d_call: TRBD2
j_call: TRBJ2-7

cdr3_aa: CASSRLAGGPGGGELFF
cdr3_nt: TGTGCCAGCAGCCGACTAGCGGGAGGGCCGGGGGGCGGGGAGCTGTTTTTT
clone_size: few
v_call: TRBV6-1
d_call: TRBD2
j_call: TRBJ2-2

cdr3_aa: CSAISSGGSTDTQYF
cdr3_nt: TGCAGTGCTATCAGTAGCGGGGGGAGCACAGATACGCAGTATTTT
clone_size: few
v_call: TRBV20-1
d_call: TRBD2
j_call: TRBJ2-3